Listed below are T cell receptor beta chains from one sample, sequenced in a study of cytomegalovirus exposure and HLA in healthy donors. Profiling relied on immunoSEQ multiplex PCR, and the TCRdb table lists in-frame clones only, not all of them. The repertoire holds fewer than 130,000 clones, approximately 79% seen once, with 2.5% to 3.5% in the top ten. Material for sequencing was PBMCs. The receptors originated from a middle-aged woman in good health and CMV-seronegative. CDR3s include the opening cysteine and the closing phenylalanine or tryptophan. Each record gives: V gene, clone size, D gene, J gene, CDR3 DNA, CDR3 protein. D genes are given only for firm matches. For some rows the clone size is stated as once, few or many, or as a class when expanded; others skip it.

v_call: TRBV6-5
clone_size: NA
d_call: NA
j_call: TRBJ2-7
cdr3_nt: TGTGCCAGCAGTTACCGGGACAACTCCTACGAGCAGTACTTC
cdr3_aa: CASSYRDNSYEQYF

v_call: TRBV28
clone_size: NA
d_call: TRBD1
j_call: TRBJ1-4
cdr3_nt: TGTGCCAGCAGGGACAGGGGAAGTGAAAAACTGTTTTTT
cdr3_aa: CASRDRGSEKLFF

v_call: TRBV6-1
clone_size: NA
d_call: NA
j_call: TRBJ2-7
cdr3_nt: TGTGCCAGCAGTGAAACTTGGCAGGTACGCTCCTACGAGCAGTACTTC
cdr3_aa: CASSETWQVRSYEQYF

v_call: TRBV30
clone_size: NA
d_call: TRBD2
j_call: TRBJ2-3
cdr3_nt: TGTGCCTGGGGGAAAGCGGGAGGCTTCACAGATACGCAGTATTTT
cdr3_aa: CAWGKAGGFTDTQYF

v_call: TRBV4-2
clone_size: NA
d_call: TRBD2
j_call: TRBJ2-7
cdr3_nt: TGTGCCAGCAGCCAAATTTTTAGCGGGAGGAGCTCCTACGAGCAGTACTTC
cdr3_aa: CASSQIFSGRSSYEQYF

v_call: TRBV14
clone_size: NA
d_call: TRBD2
j_call: TRBJ2-2
cdr3_nt: TGTGCCAGCAGCCACTGGACTAGCGGGTTGAACACCGGGGAGCTGTTTTTT
cdr3_aa: CASSHWTSGLNTGELFF

v_call: TRBV7-2
clone_size: NA
d_call: NA
j_call: TRBJ2-4
cdr3_nt: TGTGCCAGCAGCTTAGAAACAGGGTGGAACATTCAGTACTTC
cdr3_aa: CASSLETGWNIQYF

v_call: TRBV7-2
clone_size: NA
d_call: NA
j_call: TRBJ2-7
cdr3_nt: TGTGCCAGCAGCCTGGACAGTAACTCCTACGAGCAGTACTTC
cdr3_aa: CASSLDSNSYEQYF

v_call: TRBV7-8
clone_size: NA
d_call: TRBD2
j_call: TRBJ2-5
cdr3_nt: TGTGCCAGCAGCCTGGGGCTAGCGGGAGGGCCGCAAGAGACCCAGTACTTC
cdr3_aa: CASSLGLAGGPQETQYF

v_call: TRBV4-3
clone_size: NA
d_call: TRBD2
j_call: TRBJ2-7
cdr3_nt: TGCGCCAGCAGCCAGGAGAGCGGGGGGCGGCTTTACGAGCAGTACTTC
cdr3_aa: CASSQESGGRLYEQYF

v_call: TRBV30
clone_size: NA
d_call: NA
j_call: TRBJ2-5
cdr3_nt: TGTGCCTGGATCGGGACATCGAAAGAGACCCAGTACTTC
cdr3_aa: CAWIGTSKETQYF

v_call: TRBV29-1
clone_size: NA
d_call: TRBD1
j_call: TRBJ1-2
cdr3_nt: TGCAGCGTTTCCGGGACAGCCTATGGCTACACCTTC
cdr3_aa: CSVSGTAYGYTF

v_call: TRBV5-1
clone_size: NA
d_call: NA
j_call: TRBJ2-1
cdr3_nt: TGCGCCAGCAGCTTGACCGGTAATGAGCAGTTCTTC
cdr3_aa: CASSLTGNEQFF

v_call: TRBV6-1
clone_size: NA
d_call: NA
j_call: TRBJ1-5
cdr3_nt: TGTGCCAGCAGTGAATGGTCGGGAAATCAGCCCCAGCATTTT
cdr3_aa: CASSEWSGNQPQHF

v_call: TRBV6-5
clone_size: NA
d_call: TRBD1
j_call: TRBJ2-7
cdr3_nt: TGTGCCAGCAGTCAGGGGACAGGACTCTACGAGCAGTACTTC
cdr3_aa: CASSQGTGLYEQYF

v_call: TRBV4-3
clone_size: NA
d_call: TRBD2
j_call: TRBJ2-1
cdr3_nt: TGCGCCAGCAGCCCCTGGCTAGCGGATGAGCAGTTCTTC
cdr3_aa: CASSPWLADEQFF

v_call: TRBV18
clone_size: NA
d_call: NA
j_call: TRBJ2-7
cdr3_nt: TGTGCCAGCTCAGGAGGGGCAGGGATAGGGGAGCAGTACTTC
cdr3_aa: CASSGGAGIGEQYF

v_call: TRBV7-9
clone_size: once
d_call: TRBD1
j_call: TRBJ1-2
cdr3_nt: TGTGCCAGCAGCCAGGGGGCAGCTGATGGCTACACCTTC
cdr3_aa: CASSQGAADGYTF

v_call: TRBV5-8
clone_size: NA
d_call: TRBD1
j_call: TRBJ1-5
cdr3_nt: TGTGCCAGCGACCTTGGGGCGGGACAGAGGGATCAGCCCCAGCATTTT
cdr3_aa: CASDLGAGQRDQPQHF

v_call: TRBV28
clone_size: NA
d_call: NA
j_call: TRBJ2-3
cdr3_nt: TGTGCCAGCAGTTTCCTTCGAGATACGCAGTATTTT
cdr3_aa: CASSFLRDTQYF

v_call: TRBV30
clone_size: few
d_call: NA
j_call: TRBJ1-1
cdr3_nt: TGTGCCTGGAGATCCGGCAGCGAGTTTCGAGCTTTCTTT
cdr3_aa: CAWRSGSEFRAFF

v_call: TRBV7-9
clone_size: NA
d_call: TRBD1
j_call: TRBJ2-7
cdr3_nt: TGTGCCAGCAGCTCACCCCCACACAGGGGTCCCCCCTACGAGCAGTACTTC
cdr3_aa: CASSSPPHRGPPYEQYF

v_call: TRBV29-1
clone_size: NA
d_call: TRBD1
j_call: TRBJ1-4
cdr3_nt: TGCAGCGTGGGACAGGGAAACGAAAAACTGTTTTTT
cdr3_aa: CSVGQGNEKLFF

v_call: TRBV11-2
clone_size: once
d_call: TRBD1
j_call: TRBJ2-7
cdr3_nt: TGTGCCAGCAGCTTTGGGACAGGGGGTTCCTACGAGCAGTACTTC
cdr3_aa: CASSFGTGGSYEQYF

v_call: TRBV30
clone_size: NA
d_call: TRBD1
j_call: TRBJ2-2
cdr3_nt: TGTGCCTGGGTACAGGGGGCGAGCACCGGGGAGCTGTTTTTT
cdr3_aa: CAWVQGASTGELFF

v_call: TRBV4-3
clone_size: NA
d_call: NA
j_call: TRBJ1-2
cdr3_nt: TGCGCCAGCAGCCCTACGCGGATGAACTATGGCTACACCTTC
cdr3_aa: CASSPTRMNYGYTF

v_call: TRBV18
clone_size: NA
d_call: NA
j_call: TRBJ2-7
cdr3_nt: TGTGCCAGCTCACCACCCGAGGTCTCGGGTGAGCAGTACTTC
cdr3_aa: CASSPPEVSGEQYF

v_call: TRBV10-3
clone_size: NA
d_call: NA
j_call: TRBJ1-6
cdr3_nt: TGTGCCATCAGCGACAACCCCAATAATTCACCCCTCCACTTT
cdr3_aa: CAISDNPNNSPLHF

v_call: TRBV7-2
clone_size: NA
d_call: TRBD1
j_call: TRBJ1-6
cdr3_nt: TGTGCCAGCAGCCGGGACAGGGGTTCACCCCTCCACTTT
cdr3_aa: CASSRDRGSPLHF

v_call: TRBV25-1
clone_size: NA
d_call: TRBD1
j_call: TRBJ1-2
cdr3_nt: TGTGCCAGCAGAGGGACAGGGGTGGGCTACACCTTC
cdr3_aa: CASRGTGVGYTF

v_call: TRBV11-2
clone_size: NA
d_call: NA
j_call: TRBJ1-2
cdr3_nt: TGTGCCAGCAGGCGTACAGAAGACTATGGCTACACCTTC
cdr3_aa: CASRRTEDYGYTF

v_call: TRBV6-4
clone_size: NA
d_call: NA
j_call: TRBJ2-3
cdr3_nt: TGTGCCAGCAGTGCCAAGGGGTCCACGGATACGCAGTATTTT
cdr3_aa: CASSAKGSTDTQYF

v_call: TRBV6-5
clone_size: few
d_call: TRBD1
j_call: TRBJ1-6
cdr3_nt: TGTGCCAGCAGTTACCGGGACAGGGGAAATTCACCCCTCCACTTT
cdr3_aa: CASSYRDRGNSPLHF

v_call: TRBV5-1
clone_size: NA
d_call: NA
j_call: TRBJ2-7
cdr3_nt: TGCGCCAGCAGCTTGGCGACATCCTACGAGCAGTACTTC
cdr3_aa: CASSLATSYEQYF

v_call: TRBV29-1
clone_size: NA
d_call: NA
j_call: TRBJ1-2
cdr3_nt: TGCAGCGTTGAAGGGAGGGGCGAAAACTATGGCTACACCTTC
cdr3_aa: CSVEGRGENYGYTF

v_call: TRBV6-5
clone_size: NA
d_call: TRBD2
j_call: TRBJ2-5
cdr3_nt: TGTGCCAGCAGCCGCGGGGGACGGTACCAAGAGACCCAGTACTTC
cdr3_aa: CASSRGGRYQETQYF

v_call: TRBV7-2
clone_size: NA
d_call: NA
j_call: TRBJ2-3
cdr3_nt: TGTGCCAGCAGCTTACGCCAGGGTGCGCAGTATTTT
cdr3_aa: CASSLRQGAQYF

v_call: TRBV27
clone_size: NA
d_call: NA
j_call: TRBJ1-5
cdr3_nt: TGTGCCAGCAGTTTGTCATTCAGTTGGAGCAATCAGCCCCAGCATTTT
cdr3_aa: CASSLSFSWSNQPQHF

v_call: TRBV29-1
clone_size: NA
d_call: NA
j_call: TRBJ2-1
cdr3_nt: TGCAGCGCTCTAGGCGACGCATACAATGAGCAGTTCTTC
cdr3_aa: CSALGDAYNEQFF

v_call: TRBV7-9
clone_size: NA
d_call: TRBD1
j_call: TRBJ2-1
cdr3_nt: TGTGCCAGCAGCTTGGGACAGGGGGGAAAGGAGGTGTCGTTCTTC
cdr3_aa: CASSLGQGGKEVSFF

v_call: TRBV5-1
clone_size: NA
d_call: NA
j_call: TRBJ2-3
cdr3_nt: TGCGCCAGCAGCTTACAGGGAATGACTAGCACAGATACGCAGTATTTT
cdr3_aa: CASSLQGMTSTDTQYF

v_call: TRBV11-3
clone_size: NA
d_call: TRBD2
j_call: TRBJ2-3
cdr3_nt: TGTGCCAGCAGCTCTTCCGTACCGGGACTAGCGGGACTCACAGATACGCAGTATTTT
cdr3_aa: CASSSSVPGLAGLTDTQYF

v_call: TRBV9
clone_size: NA
d_call: NA
j_call: TRBJ2-5
cdr3_nt: TGTGCCAGCAGCGTAGGGACTGGAGTACAAGAGGCCCAGTACTTC
cdr3_aa: CASSVGTGVQEAQYF

v_call: TRBV27
clone_size: NA
d_call: TRBD2
j_call: TRBJ2-1
cdr3_nt: TGTGCCAGCAGCAAACGAGGGACTAGCGAGAACAATGAGCAGTTCTTC
cdr3_aa: CASSKRGTSENNEQFF

v_call: TRBV11-2
clone_size: NA
d_call: NA
j_call: TRBJ2-7
cdr3_nt: TGTGCCAGCAGCCAATCGGACAGATCCTACGAGCAGTACTTC
cdr3_aa: CASSQSDRSYEQYF

v_call: TRBV15
clone_size: NA
d_call: NA
j_call: TRBJ1-2
cdr3_nt: TGTGCCACCAGCAAGAAGGCAGGTTTTGGCGGCTACACCTTC
cdr3_aa: CATSKKAGFGGYTF

v_call: TRBV28
clone_size: few
d_call: TRBD1
j_call: TRBJ1-2
cdr3_nt: TGTGCCAGCAGTTCCAGGGGGGATCCCTTCTTC
cdr3_aa: CASSSRGDPFF

v_call: TRBV4-2
clone_size: NA
d_call: TRBD1
j_call: TRBJ1-2
cdr3_nt: TGTGCCAGCAGCCAACCACAGGGGGCTAACTATGGCTACACCTTC
cdr3_aa: CASSQPQGANYGYTF

v_call: TRBV5-1
clone_size: once
d_call: TRBD1
j_call: TRBJ2-7
cdr3_nt: TGCGCCAGCAGCCCCACACAGGGGTCCTACGAGCAGTACTTC
cdr3_aa: CASSPTQGSYEQYF